This T cell receptor (beta chain) appears in the sequencing data of a study of beta chain features in type 1 diabetes (dated by TCRdb to 2016 to 2019). In terms of the full investigation: Mean age, gender distribution, total cell number and subset yield did not differ between patients and healthy donors. A total of 85 million to 110 million sorted cells were examined across all samples, and RNA yield correlated strongly with the number of cells per subset. In the study, TCRB repertoires of sorted circulating CD4+ T cell subsets from recently diagnosed type 1 diabetes patients were compared with those of matched healthy donors. Naive and central memory subsets were obtained from all 30 or so donors, but regulatory and stem cell-like memory subsets were isolated from only 8 patients and roughly 8 healthy donors. Findings and caveats that apply to the study as a whole: At VDJ recombination sites, type 1 diabetes patients had fewer insertions and more deleted nucleotides, which implies abnormalities in thymic rearrangement. A moderate but significant shortening of TCRB CDR3 length was observed in type 1 diabetes patients in all four CD4+ subsets. Sequencing cDNA rather than genomic DNA could over-represent highly expressing activated cells, although activation and CD3 levels did not differ between groups. Shorter templates might have been favored by PCR, but patient and control samples were amplified and corrected together, so both groups would have been affected equally by any skew. Naive, central memory and regulatory TCRB repertoires appeared to be more similar among patients than among healthy donors. Because small numbers of individuals were included in the HLA sub-analyses, any influence of HLA type on TCRB rearrangement was left unresolved.

Worth noting for this clone: Its antigen has not been determined. Per-nucleotide qualities are absent, and no much larger clonotype sits a single base away.

Each donor gave one peripheral blood draw, averaging approximately 110 mL, which was collected into heparinised tubes. Using a panel that included CD45RO, CCR7, CD25, CD127, CD95 and CD27, naive, central memory, regulatory and stem cell-like memory CD4+ T cells were sorted on a BD FACSAria II. Purity was above 95% for every sorted population. PBMCs were separated immediately by Lymphoprep density gradient centrifugation and were stained directly, without being cultured. Samples were stained and sorted in pairs, with one healthy donor and one patient per experiment, so that batch effects were minimized. The entire isolated RNA was reverse transcribed using the High Capacity cDNA Reverse Transcription Kit, and thus expressed TCRB transcripts were sequenced. Deep immunoSEQ sequencing was applied to naive, central memory and regulatory T cell samples, giving an average of about 3.6 million total reads per sample. Sorted cells were lysed in RLT buffer and RNA was extracted with DNase-treated RNeasy Micro or Mini kits, depending on cell number. To prevent cross-contamination, each cell subset was processed individually, whereas patient and healthy donor samples were processed jointly. Using the immunoSEQ multiplex PCR, TCRB sequences were amplified from cDNA into 87-bp fragments spanning the CDR3 region. Sequencing of the amplicons was done on the Illumina HiSeq platform. The authors' analysis ran thus. PCR bias was computationally corrected using synthetic template baselines, reads within Hamming distance 2 were collapsed, and singletons that could not be merged were discarded. By aligning reads against IMGT, V, D and J genes, CDR3 length, and insertions or deletions at six rearrangement sites were assigned. Within each subset, clonotype counts were normalized to the number of sorted cells before true diversity and Gini coefficients were calculated with the tcR R package. The overlap coefficient, calculated on TCRB nucleotide sequences, was used to measure repertoire sharing. Out-of-frame TCRB sequences from naive cells were analyzed as a proxy for the pre-selection repertoire. TCRdb holds this immuneACCESS table with in-frame rearrangements only. Some clones are missing; in checked studies, unresolved V genes explain under half, and the rest has no known cause. D and trimming were read from the DNA, whereas the V and J calls and clone size are those reported in that table. The sample contains hundreds of thousands of clones, roughly an eighth of them found a single time. The ten top clones hold 0.02% to 0.025% of the sample.

CDR1 and CDR2, per the germline V gene, are MGHDK and SYGVNS. The CDR3 covers 16 residues, taking in both the cysteine and the phenylalanine. Only CDR3 DNA is held: 48 bases, read in frame from base 1. V is clipped by 3 bases and J by 0 bases, and the sequence between their germline boundaries is 11 bases long. Recombination linked TRBV25-1 to TRBJ2-2, with no confidently assigned D gene. This clonotype originated in a man aged 18 to 29 with type 1 diabetes. Sample: naive CD4+ T cells from blood. This specimen's cell subset or site label, interpreted: true naive CD4+ T cells. The DNA sequence is as follows: TGTGCCAGCAGTGACCTTGACACGTCGAACACCGGGGAGCTGTTTTTT. This gives the protein CASSDLDTSNTGELFF.